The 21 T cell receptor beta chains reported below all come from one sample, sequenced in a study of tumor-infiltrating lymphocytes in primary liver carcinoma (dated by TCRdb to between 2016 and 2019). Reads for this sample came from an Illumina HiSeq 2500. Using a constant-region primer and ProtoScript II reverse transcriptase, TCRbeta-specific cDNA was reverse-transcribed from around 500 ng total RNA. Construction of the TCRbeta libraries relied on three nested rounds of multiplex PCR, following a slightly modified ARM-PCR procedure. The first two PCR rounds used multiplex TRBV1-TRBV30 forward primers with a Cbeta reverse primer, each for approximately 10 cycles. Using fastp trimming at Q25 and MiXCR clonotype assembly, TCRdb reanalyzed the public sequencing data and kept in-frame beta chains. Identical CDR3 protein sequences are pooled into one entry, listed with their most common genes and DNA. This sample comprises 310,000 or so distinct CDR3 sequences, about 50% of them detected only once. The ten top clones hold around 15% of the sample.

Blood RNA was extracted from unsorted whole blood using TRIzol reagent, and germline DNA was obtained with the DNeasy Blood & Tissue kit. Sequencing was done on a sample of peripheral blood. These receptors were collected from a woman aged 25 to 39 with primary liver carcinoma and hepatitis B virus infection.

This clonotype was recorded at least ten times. CDR3 loop: CASSLQVYGYTF. The CDR3 region has the DNA TGTGCCAGCAGTTTACAGGTTTATGGCTACACCTTC. The chain joins TRBV12-3 or TRBV12-4 to TRBJ1-2; D is undetermined. Deletions cut 2 bases from V and 5 bases from J, with 6 bases between. The CDR3 totals 12 residues.

The CDR3 loop reads CASDQGTSGKFNTGELFF. DNA of the CDR3: TGCGCCAGCGACCAGGGGACTAGCGGGAAGTTTAACACCGGGGAGCTGTTTTTT. V and J are TRBV4-3 and TRBJ2-2; 13 nucleotides match TRBD2. The CDR3 loop spans 18 amino acids. Losses at the gene ends were 8 bases for V and 2 bases for J; bases not matched to a gene: 11. Germline loops: CDR1 LGHNA, CDR2 YSLEER.

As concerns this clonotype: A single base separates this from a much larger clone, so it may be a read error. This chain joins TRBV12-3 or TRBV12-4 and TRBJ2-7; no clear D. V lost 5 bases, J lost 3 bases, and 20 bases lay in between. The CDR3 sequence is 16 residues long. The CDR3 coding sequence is TGTGCCAGCAGTCCCCTCCCCGGGCTCCTGAACTACGAGCAGTACTTC. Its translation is CASSPLPGLLNYEQYF.

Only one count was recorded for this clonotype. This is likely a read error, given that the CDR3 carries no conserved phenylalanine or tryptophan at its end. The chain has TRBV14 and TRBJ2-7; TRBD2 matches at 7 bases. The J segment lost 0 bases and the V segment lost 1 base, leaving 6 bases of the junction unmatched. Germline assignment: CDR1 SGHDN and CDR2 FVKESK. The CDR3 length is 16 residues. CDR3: CASSQVITGGSYEQYS. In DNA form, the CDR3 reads TGTGCCAGCAGCCAAGTTATAACGGGAGGCTCCTACGAGCAGTACTCC.

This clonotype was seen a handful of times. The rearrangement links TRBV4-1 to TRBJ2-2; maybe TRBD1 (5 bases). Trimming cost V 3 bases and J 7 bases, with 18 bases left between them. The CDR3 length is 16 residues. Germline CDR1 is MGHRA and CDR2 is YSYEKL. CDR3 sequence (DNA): TGCGCCAGCAGCCAGGATGAAGGGGCGACCAGCGGGGAGCTGTTTTTT. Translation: CASSQDEGATSGELFF.

CDR3 loop: CASSSTGVLAIQYF. As DNA, the CDR3 is TGTGCCAGCAGCTCAACGGGGGTTTTAGCCATTCAGTACTTC. The V gene is TRBV7-9, the J gene TRBJ2-4; maybe TRBD2 (6 bases). V was trimmed by 4 bases and J by 9 bases, leaving 16 bases between them. Germline CDR1 is SEHNR and CDR2 is FQNEAQ (reference sequence). The CDR3 length is 14 residues.

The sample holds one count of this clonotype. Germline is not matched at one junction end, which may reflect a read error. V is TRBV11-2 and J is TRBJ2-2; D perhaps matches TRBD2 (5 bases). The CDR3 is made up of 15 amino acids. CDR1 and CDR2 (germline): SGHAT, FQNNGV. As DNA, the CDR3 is TGTGCCAGCAGCTTAGTCATCGGGTACACCGGGGTGCTGTTTTTT. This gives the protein CASSLVIGYTGVLFF.

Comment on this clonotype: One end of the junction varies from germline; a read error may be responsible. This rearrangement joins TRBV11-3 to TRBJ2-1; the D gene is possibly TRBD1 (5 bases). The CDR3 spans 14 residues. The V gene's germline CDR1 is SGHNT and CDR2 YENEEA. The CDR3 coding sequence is TGTGCCAGCAGCTATGGGGCCCCCTACGATGAGCAGTTCTTC. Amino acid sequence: CASSYGAPYDEQFF.

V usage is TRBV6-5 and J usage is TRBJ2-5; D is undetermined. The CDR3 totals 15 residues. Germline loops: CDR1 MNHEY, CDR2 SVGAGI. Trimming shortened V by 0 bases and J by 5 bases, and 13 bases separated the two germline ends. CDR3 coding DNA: TGTGCCAGCAGTTACTCGTTATCGAGATGGGAGACCCAGTACTTC. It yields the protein CASSYSLSRWETQYF.

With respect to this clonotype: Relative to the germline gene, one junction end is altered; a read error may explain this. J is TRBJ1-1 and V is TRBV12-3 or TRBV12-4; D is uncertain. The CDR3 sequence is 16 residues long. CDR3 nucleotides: TGTGCCAACAGTGAGTACCGTGAGACGAAGAACACTGAAGCCTTCTTT. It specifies CANSEYRETKNTEAFF.

CDR3 nucleotide sequence: TGTGCCAGCAGGTCCACTGGGAGCTCCTACAATGAGCAGTTCTTC. Translating it yields CASRSTGSSYNEQFF. The chain is built from TRBV6-6 and TRBJ2-1, with D perhaps matching TRBD2 (5 bases). The CDR3 loop spans 15 amino acids. Trimming cost V 6 bases and J 0 bases, with 12 bases left between them. Germline V CDR1 and CDR2: MNHNY, SVGAGI (reference sequence).

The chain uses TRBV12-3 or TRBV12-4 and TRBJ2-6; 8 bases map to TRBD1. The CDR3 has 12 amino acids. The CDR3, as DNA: TGTAACAGCAGCGGACAGGGAAACGTCCTGACTTTC. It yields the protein CNSSGQGNVLTF.

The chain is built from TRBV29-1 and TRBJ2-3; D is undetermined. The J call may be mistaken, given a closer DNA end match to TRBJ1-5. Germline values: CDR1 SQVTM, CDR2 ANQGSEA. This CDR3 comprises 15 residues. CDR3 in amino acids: CSVVRLAGGTDTQHF. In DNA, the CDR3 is TGCAGCGTAGTTAGACTAGCGGGAGGCACAGATACGCAGCATTTT.

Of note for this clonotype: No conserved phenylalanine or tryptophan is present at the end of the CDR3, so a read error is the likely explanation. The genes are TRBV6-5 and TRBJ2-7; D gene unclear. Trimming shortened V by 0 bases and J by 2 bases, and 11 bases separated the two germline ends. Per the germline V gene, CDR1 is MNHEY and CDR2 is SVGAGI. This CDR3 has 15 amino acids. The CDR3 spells CASSYSYGTTYEQYL. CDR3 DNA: TGTGCCAGCAGTTACTCATATGGCACCACCTACGAGCAGTACCTC.

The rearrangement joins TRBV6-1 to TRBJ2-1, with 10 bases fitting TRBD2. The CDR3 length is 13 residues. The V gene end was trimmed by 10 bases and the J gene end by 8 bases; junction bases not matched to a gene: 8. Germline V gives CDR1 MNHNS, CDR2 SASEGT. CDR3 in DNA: TGTGCCATCGATCTAGCGGGAGTCTATGAGCAGTTCTTC. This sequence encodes CAIDLAGVYEQFF.

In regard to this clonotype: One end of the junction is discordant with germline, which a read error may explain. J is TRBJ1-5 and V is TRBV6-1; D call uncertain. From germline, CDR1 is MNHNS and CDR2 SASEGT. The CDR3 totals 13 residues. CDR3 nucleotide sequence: TGTGCCAGCAATGAAGCTTTAGGCAAGCCCCAGCGTTTT. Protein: CASNEALGKPQRF.

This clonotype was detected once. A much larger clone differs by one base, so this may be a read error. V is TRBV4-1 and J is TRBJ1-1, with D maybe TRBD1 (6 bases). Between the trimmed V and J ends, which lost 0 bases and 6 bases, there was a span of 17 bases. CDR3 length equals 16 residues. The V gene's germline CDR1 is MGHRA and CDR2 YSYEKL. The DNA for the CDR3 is TGCGCCAGCAGCCAAGATGCCGTGGGGGGCGGGTCTGAAGCTTTCTTT. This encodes CASSQDAVGGGSEAFF.

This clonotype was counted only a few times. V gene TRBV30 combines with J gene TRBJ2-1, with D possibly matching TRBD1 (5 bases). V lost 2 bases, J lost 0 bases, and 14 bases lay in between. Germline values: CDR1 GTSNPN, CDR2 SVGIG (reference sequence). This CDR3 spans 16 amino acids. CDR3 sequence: CAWSRTARVSYNEQFF. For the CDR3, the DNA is TGTGCCTGGAGTAGGACCGCCAGGGTCTCCTACAATGAGCAGTTCTTC.

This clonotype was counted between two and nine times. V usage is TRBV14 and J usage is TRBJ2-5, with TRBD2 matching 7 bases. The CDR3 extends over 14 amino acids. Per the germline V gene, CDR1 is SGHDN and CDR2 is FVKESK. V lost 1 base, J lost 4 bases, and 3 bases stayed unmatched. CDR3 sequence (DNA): TGTGCCAGCAGCCAAGGACTAGCTGGAGAGACCCAGTACTTC. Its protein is CASSQGLAGETQYF.

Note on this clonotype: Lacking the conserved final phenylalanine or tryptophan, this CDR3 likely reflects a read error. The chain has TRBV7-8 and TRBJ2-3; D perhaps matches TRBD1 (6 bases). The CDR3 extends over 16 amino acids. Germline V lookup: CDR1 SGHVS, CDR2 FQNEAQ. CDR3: CASSRRQASSTDTQYV. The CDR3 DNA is TGTGCCAGCAGCCGTCGACAGGCCTCTAGCACGGATACGCAGTATGTT.

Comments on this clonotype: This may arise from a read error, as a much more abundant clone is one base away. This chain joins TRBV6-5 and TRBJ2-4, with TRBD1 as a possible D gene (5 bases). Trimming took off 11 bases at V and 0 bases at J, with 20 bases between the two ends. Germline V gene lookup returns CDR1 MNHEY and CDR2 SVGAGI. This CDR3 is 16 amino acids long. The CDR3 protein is CAGGARRILAKNIQYF. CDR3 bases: TGTGCCGGTGGGGCACGCAGAATCCTAGCCAAAAACATTCAGTACTTC.